The 17 T cell receptor beta chains below come from one sample, sequenced in a study of blood T cell repertoires in COVID-19. Sequencing used immunoSEQ multiplex PCR; TCRdb keeps in-frame clones, though not all of them. The table records approximately 300,000 clones, about 89% of them present only once. The sample taken for sequencing was peripheral blood. The receptors shown here come from a man between 25 and 39 years old with acute or convalescent COVID-19.

The chain recombines TRBV21-1 with TRBJ2-7; TRBD1, the table's D call, was not compared with the DNA. TRBV21-1 is listed as a pseudogene. The CDR3 is made up of 11 amino acids. The CDR3 is CASSSNYEQYF. The CDR3 coding sequence is TGTGCCAGCAGCTCCAACTACGAGCAGTACTTC.

The chain has TRBV11-2 and TRBJ2-1; perhaps TRBD1 as D (5 bases). The ends were cut back, 3 bases at V and 2 bases at J, with 8 bases in the middle. The germline CDR1 and CDR2 sequences are SGHAT and FQNNGV. There are 14 residues in the CDR3. CDR3 nucleotide sequence: TGTGCCAGCAGCTTTGTACAGGCCTACAATGAGCAGTTCTTC. Translating gives CASSFVQAYNEQFF. The entire variable domain, with the rest obtained from reference TRBV11-2 and TRBJ2-1, is as follows: EAGVAQSPRYKIIEKRQSVAFWCNPISGHATLYWYQQILGQGPKLLIQFQNNGVVDDSQLPKDRFSAERLKGVDSTLKIQPAKLEDSAVYLCASSFVQAYNEQFFGPGTRLTVL.

The chain recombines TRBV28 with TRBJ1-5, with 7 bases that match TRBD1. With V trimmed by 5 bases and J by 7 bases, 8 bases remained unmatched. The CDR3 has 14 residues. The V gene's germline CDR1 is MDHEN and CDR2 SYDVKM. The CDR3 sequence: CASSIRQGGQPQHF. CDR3 nucleotide sequence: TGTGCCAGCAGTATAAGACAGGGCGGACAGCCCCAGCATTTT.

The chain is built from TRBV28 and TRBJ2-7; possible D gene TRBD2, 6 bases. CDR3 length: 15 residues. CDR1 is MDHEN and CDR2 is SYDVKM in the germline V gene. Trimming took off 4 bases at V and 0 bases at J, with 13 bases between the two ends. CDR3 protein: CASSSPGSTSYEQYF. CDR3 nucleotides: TGTGCCAGCAGTTCACCCGGGAGCACCTCCTACGAGCAGTACTTC.

The V and J genes are TRBV7-9 and TRBJ1-1; unclear D gene. Germline CDR1 reads SEHNR; CDR2 reads FQNEAQ (reference sequence). This CDR3 spans 12 amino acids. The ends were cut back, 5 bases at V and 7 bases at J, with 11 bases in the middle. The CDR3 DNA is TGTGCCAGCAGCCGAGTAACCAATGAAGCTTTCTTT. Amino acids: CASSRVTNEAFF. The entire variable domain, with the rest obtained from reference TRBV7-9 and TRBJ1-1, is as follows: DTGVSQNPRHKITKRGQNVTFRCDPISEHNRLYWYRQTLGQGPEFLTYFQNEAQLEKSRLLSDRFSAERPKGSFSTLEIQRTEQGDSAMYLCASSRVTNEAFFGQGTRLTVV.

The rearrangement links TRBV9 to TRBJ2-3, with 13 bases matching TRBD2. The J segment lost 7 bases and the V segment lost 4 bases, leaving 9 bases of the junction unmatched. From germline, CDR1 is SGDLS and CDR2 YYNGEE. CDR3 length: 16 residues. CDR3 amino acids: CASSLGLAGKVNTQYF. CDR3 in DNA: TGTGCCAGCAGCCTGGGACTAGCGGGAAAGGTAAATACGCAGTATTTT.

The chain employs TRBV12-5 and TRBJ1-5; no reliable D call. The length of the CDR3 is 14 residues. Trimming took 6 bases from V and 0 from J, leaving 9 bases between them. The germline V gene has CDR1 LGHNT and CDR2 FRNRAP. The CDR3 sequence is CASGFSGSNQPQHF. The CDR3, as DNA: TGTGCTAGTGGCTTTTCGGGTAGCAATCAGCCCCAGCATTTT.

The genes are TRBV7-2 and TRBJ1-1; no definite D call. CDR1 SGHTA and CDR2 FQGNSA come from the germline V gene. The V end lost 3 bases, the J end lost 3 bases, and 11 bases lay between the germline ends. The CDR3 contains 14 residues. In nucleotides, the CDR3 is TGTGCCAGCAGCTTGGGCAGGCTGGACACTGAAGCTTTCTTT. Translating gives CASSLGRLDTEAFF.

V and J are TRBV10-3 and TRBJ2-7; 9 bases agree with TRBD2. Germline CDR1 and CDR2: ENHRY and SYGVKD. The CDR3 sequence is 16 residues long. The V and J ends lost 4 bases and 0 bases, in that order; junction bases with no gene match: 7. CDR3: CAISGGLAGTSYEQYF. The DNA of the CDR3 is TGTGCCATCAGTGGCGGGCTAGCGGGGACCTCCTACGAGCAGTACTTC.

The chain is built from TRBV5-6 and TRBJ2-7; D is unclear. Germline V gene lookup returns CDR1 SGHDT and CDR2 YYEEEE. The V gene lost 2 bases and the J gene lost 2 bases, with 8 bases spanning the gap. The CDR3 is made up of 13 amino acids. CDR3 amino acids: CASSFRQAYEQYF. As DNA, the CDR3 is TGTGCCAGCAGCTTTCGACAAGCCTACGAGCAGTACTTC.

For the CDR3, the DNA is TGTGCCAGCAGTACCAACAGGGCCGCTTCCTCTGGGGGATCACCCCTCCACTTT. Translated, it gives CASSTNRAASSGGSPLHF. The chain combines TRBV27 with TRBJ1-6, with D perhaps matching TRBD1 (6 bases). Trimming took off 5 bases at V and 10 bases at J, with 27 bases between the two ends. Germline CDR1 and CDR2: MNHEY and SMNVEV (reference sequence). CDR3 length: 18 amino acids.

The rearrangement links TRBV10-3 to TRBJ1-5, with D perhaps matching TRBD1 (5 bases). Germline assignment: CDR1 ENHRY and CDR2 SYGVKD. The CDR3 covers 16 residues. Trimming removed 8 bases at V and 3 bases at J, with 20 bases between. DNA of the CDR3: TGTGCCATCGACAGTAGTTCCCCACAAACCAATCAGCCCCAGCATTTT. Amino acid sequence: CAIDSSSPQTNQPQHF.

The chain combines TRBV11-2 with TRBJ1-1; tentatively, D is TRBD1 (5 bases). The CDR3 has 14 amino acids. V shed 5 bases and J shed 14 bases, with 24 bases lying between them. Germline V gives CDR1 SGHAT, CDR2 FQNNGV. CDR3: CASSLAGGRPEEFF. In DNA form, the CDR3 reads TGTGCCAGCAGCCTAGCCGGGGGTCGTCCTGAGGAATTCTTT.

This clone has just a few counts. V is TRBV9 and J is TRBJ1-6, with TRBD1 matching 7 bases. V lost 0 bases, J lost 11 bases, and 8 bases stayed unmatched. The CDR3 sequence is 15 residues long. Germline V gives CDR1 SGDLS, CDR2 YYNGEE. The CDR3 is CASSVESQGVTPLHF. CDR3 nucleotides: TGTGCCAGCAGCGTAGAGTCTCAGGGGGTTACACCCCTCCACTTT.

DNA of the CDR3: TGCGCCAGCAGCCTGTGGAGTGCTGGAAACACCATATATTTT. Translated: CASSLWSAGNTIYF. V usage is TRBV5-1 and J usage is TRBJ1-3; D uncertain. The V end was cut by 4 bases, the J end by 2 bases, with 10 bases between. Germline CDR1 and CDR2: SGHRS and YFSETQ. The CDR3 contains 14 residues.

The chain combines TRBV11-1 with TRBJ1-6; no firm D call. The germline gives CDR1 SGHAT, CDR2 FQDESV (reference sequence). Trimming cost V 0 bases and J 9 bases, with 9 bases left between them. The CDR3 has 14 residues. The CDR3 region has the DNA TGTGCCAGCAGCTTAGCCGGAGGCTCTTCACCCCTCCACTTT. Protein sequence: CASSLAGGSSPLHF.

This rearrangement joins TRBV5-1 to TRBJ1-1, with TRBD1 matching 7 bases. Trimming took 4 bases from V and 1 from J; bases not matched to a gene: 10. CDR3 length: 16 residues. Germline-derived CDR1 and CDR2 are SGHRS and YFSETQ. As DNA, the CDR3 is TGCGCCAGCAGCCCCGGGACAGACATGAGGAACACTGAAGCTTTCTTT. It codes for CASSPGTDMRNTEAFF.